The 7 T cell receptor beta chains below come from one sample, sequenced in a study of cytomegalovirus exposure and HLA in healthy donors. PCR primers comprised 60 Vbeta and 13 Jbeta primers. The data were produced by immunoSEQ multiplex PCR, yet TCRdb's version contains in-frame clones alone and is incomplete. The table lists 150,000 to 200,000 clones, 78% of them singletons. Sequencing input: PBMCs. The receptors originated from a woman in her thirties or forties in good health and CMV-seropositive.

The rearrangement uses TRBV5-6 and TRBJ1-1, with TRBD1 as a possible D gene (6 bases). Per germline, CDR1 SGHDT and CDR2 YYEEEE. V shed 2 bases and J shed 3 bases, with 11 bases lying between them. This CDR3 is built from 14 residues. The CDR3 sequence: CASSLPGAHTEAFF. CDR3 DNA sequence: TGTGCCAGCAGCTTACCAGGGGCGCACACTGAAGCTTTCTTT.

The chain links TRBV7-8 to TRBJ1-1; D gene ambiguous. Germline V gene lookup returns CDR1 SGHVS and CDR2 FQNEAQ. The CDR3 runs 17 residues. Trimming took off 3 bases at V and 0 bases at J, with 17 bases between the two ends. In DNA, the CDR3 is TGTGCCAGCAGCTTTAATTCAGTTGGGGAGATGAACACTGAAGCTTTCTTT. Translation: CASSFNSVGEMNTEAFF.

The chain employs TRBV6-6 and TRBJ1-1, with D unresolved. V gave up 8 bases and J gave up 0 bases, with 13 bases separating them. Germline V lookup: CDR1 MNHNY, CDR2 SVGAGI (reference sequence). CDR3 length: 14 amino acids. CDR3 sequence (DNA): TGTGCCAGCGTTCTTACTTCGATGAACACTGAAGCTTTCTTT. The encoded protein is CASVLTSMNTEAFF.

This chain joins TRBV27 and TRBJ2-7; TRBD2 matches 7 bases. The trim removed 5 bases at V and 2 bases at J, leaving 6 bases unmatched. The CDR3 consists of 14 residues. The germline V gene has CDR1 MNHEY and CDR2 SMNVEV (reference sequence). The CDR3 here is CASSPRDYAYEQYF. In DNA form, the CDR3 reads TGTGCCAGCAGTCCCCGGGACTATGCCTACGAGCAGTACTTC.

On this clone itself: Compared with germline, one end of the junction differs, possibly owing to a read error. The chain uses TRBV27 and TRBJ1-2, with 7 nucleotides matching TRBD1. Germline V gives CDR1 MNHEY, CDR2 SMNVEV (reference sequence). This CDR3 is built from 15 residues. The CDR3 nucleotides read TGTGCTAGCAGTTACCGACAGGGAGCCAACTATGGCTACACCTTC. It specifies CASSYRQGANYGYTF.

The chain uses TRBV5-8 and TRBJ1-2, with TRBD1 matching over 9 bases. Germline lookup yields CDR1 SGHTS and CDR2 YDEGEE. CDR3 length equals 13 residues. With V trimmed by 3 bases and J by 11 bases, 8 bases remained unmatched. The CDR3 is CASSSRDRDRYTF. The DNA of the CDR3 is TGTGCCAGCAGCTCCCGGGACAGGGACCGTTACACCTTC.

The chain joins TRBV6-5 to TRBJ1-4; D is unclear. The length of the CDR3 is 12 residues. The germline gives CDR1 MNHEY, CDR2 SVGAGI. Between the trimmed V and J ends, which lost 5 bases and 11 bases, there was a span of 12 bases. CDR3 region: CASSASGAKLFF. The CDR3 DNA follows: TGTGCCAGCAGTGCCTCGGGAGCGAAACTGTTTTTT.